This TCR beta chain is from a study of cytomegalovirus exposure and HLA in healthy donors. The CDR3 extends over 15 amino acids. Germline CDR1 and CDR2: SNHLY and FYNNEI. Trimming removed 3 bases at V and 6 bases at J, with 15 bases between. The PCR contained 60 Vbeta and 13 Jbeta primers. Assay: immunoSEQ multiplex PCR; the TCRdb copy retains only in-frame clones and omits some. The sample contains some 150,000 clones, 75% to 85% of which appear only once. The sequence was collected from a man aged 45-65 years in good health and CMV-seropositive. The chain combines TRBV2 with TRBJ2-1; possible D gene TRBD2, 5 bases. Specimen: PBMCs. The CDR3 here is CASSEVVGSVNEQFF. The CDR3 region has the DNA TGTGCCAGCAGTGAGGTTGTGGGTAGCGTCAATGAGCAGTTCTTC.